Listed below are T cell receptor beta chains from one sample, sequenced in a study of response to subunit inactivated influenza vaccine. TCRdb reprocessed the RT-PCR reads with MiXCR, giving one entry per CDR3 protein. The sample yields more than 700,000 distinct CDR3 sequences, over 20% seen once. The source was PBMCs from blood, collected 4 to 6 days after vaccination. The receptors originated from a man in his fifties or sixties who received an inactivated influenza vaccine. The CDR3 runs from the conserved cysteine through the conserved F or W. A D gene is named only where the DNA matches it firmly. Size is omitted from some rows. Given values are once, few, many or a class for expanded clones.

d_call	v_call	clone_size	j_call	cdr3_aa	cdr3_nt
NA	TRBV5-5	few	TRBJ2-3	CASSLIADTQYF	TGTGCCAGCAGCTTGATAGCAGATACGCAGTATTTT
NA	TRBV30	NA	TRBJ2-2	CARRGMAGELFF	TGTGCCCGCCGGGGAATGGCCGGGGAGCTGTTTTTT
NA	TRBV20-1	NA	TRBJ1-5	CSASDPTGVYQPQHF	TGCAGTGCTAGTGACCCGACAGGAGTTTATCAGCCCCAGCATTTT
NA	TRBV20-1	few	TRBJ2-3	CSARPIQPPTGYGTQYF	TGCAGTGCTAGACCTATACAACCCCCCACAGGCTATGGTACGCAGTATTTT
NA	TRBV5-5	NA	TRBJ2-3	CASSFAGLTITDTQYF	TGTGCCAGCAGCTTCGCGGGACTGACCATCACAGATACGCAGTATTTT
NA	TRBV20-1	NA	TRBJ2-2	CSASFPGRPTTGELFF	TGCAGTGCTAGTTTTCCCGGGCGGCCAACTACCGGGGAGCTGTTTTTT
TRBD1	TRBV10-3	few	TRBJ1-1	CAISGGQGTDTEAFF	TGTGCCATCAGTGGGGGACAGGGAACGGACACTGAAGCTTTCTTT
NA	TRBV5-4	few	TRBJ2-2	CASSPFPGQNTGELFF	TGTGCCAGCAGCCCCTTCCCCGGACAAAACACCGGGGAGCTGTTTTTT
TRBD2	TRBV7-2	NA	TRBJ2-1	CASSERQIREGHEQFF	TGTGCCAGCAGCGAGCGACAGATAAGGGAGGGACATGAGCAGTTCTTC
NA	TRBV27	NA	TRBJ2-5	CASSFQGSTGETQYF	TGTGCCAGCAGTTTTCAGGGGTCTACTGGGGAGACCCAGTACTTC
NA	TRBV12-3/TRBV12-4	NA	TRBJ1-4	CASSLNGWGRDPNEKLFF	TGTGCCAGCAGTTTAAACGGATGGGGCAGGGACCCTAATGAAAAACTGTTTTTT
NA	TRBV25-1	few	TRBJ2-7	CASSDITGYEQYF	TGTGCCAGCAGTGACATCACGGGCTACGAGCAGTACTTC
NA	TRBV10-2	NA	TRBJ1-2	CASSDSANYGYTF	TGCGCCAGCAGTGACTCGGCGAACTATGGCTACACCTTC
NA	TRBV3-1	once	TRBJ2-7	CASSPMPISVTYEQYF	TGTGCCAGCAGCCCAATGCCTATATCTGTAACCTACGAGCAGTACTTC
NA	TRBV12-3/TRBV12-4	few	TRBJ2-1	CASSSPPIDNEQFF	TGTGCCAGCAGTTCTCCCCCGATCGACAATGAGCAGTTCTTC
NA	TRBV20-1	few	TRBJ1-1	CSARDRTRTEAFF	TGCAGTGCTAGAGACCGCACTCGGACTGAAGCTTTCTTT
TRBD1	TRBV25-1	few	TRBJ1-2	CASSVGQGFGYTF	TGTGCCAGCAGTGTAGGACAGGGCTTTGGCTACACCTTC
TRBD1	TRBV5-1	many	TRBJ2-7	CASRTAPGQGAYEQYF	TGCGCCAGCAGAACCGCCCCGGGACAGGGGGCGTACGAGCAGTACTTC
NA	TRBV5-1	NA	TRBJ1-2	CASSLNGEVVNYGYTF	TGCGCCAGCAGCTTGAATGGGGAAGTGGTTAACTATGGCTACACCTTC
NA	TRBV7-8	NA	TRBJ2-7	CASSLRRNYYEQYF	TGTGCCAGCAGCTTACGACGGAATTACTACGAGCAGTACTTC
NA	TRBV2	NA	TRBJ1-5	CASRRRVNQPQHF	TGTGCCAGCCGGCGACGGGTAAATCAGCCCCAGCATTTT
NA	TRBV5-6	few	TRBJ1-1	CASSSRQNRLAEAFF	TGTGCCAGCAGCTCCCGACAGAATAGGTTGGCTGAAGCTTTCTTT
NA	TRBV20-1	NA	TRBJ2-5	CSARGGSGRQETQYF	TGCAGTGCTAGAGGAGGTTCGGGGAGACAAGAGACCCAGTACTTC
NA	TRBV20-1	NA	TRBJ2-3	CSAPLGSGTDTQYF	TGCAGTGCTCCTCTCGGTAGCGGCACAGATACGCAGTATTTT
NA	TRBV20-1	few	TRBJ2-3	CSARGKSTDTQYF	TGCAGTGCTAGGGGGAAAAGCACAGATACGCAGTATTTT
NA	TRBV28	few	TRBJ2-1	CASRGRAWGELENEQFF	TGTGCCAGCAGGGGACGCGCATGGGGGGAGCTCGAAAATGAGCAGTTCTTC
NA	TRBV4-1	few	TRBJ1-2	CASSQDFLYGYTF	TGCGCCAGCAGCCAAGATTTCCTCTACGGCTACACCTTC
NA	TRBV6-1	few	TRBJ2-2	CASSGTRNTGELFF	TGTGCCAGCAGTGGAACAAGAAACACCGGGGAGCTGTTTTTT
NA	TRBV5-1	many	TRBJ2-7	CASSPEGRPVDEQYF	TGCGCCAGCAGCCCGGAGGGCCGTCCGGTCGACGAGCAGTACTTC
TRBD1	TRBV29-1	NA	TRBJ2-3	CSVERGQTLGNTQYF	TGCAGCGTTGAAAGGGGGCAGACATTGGGCAATACGCAGTATTTT
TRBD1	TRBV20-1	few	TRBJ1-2	CSARSRDSQNYGYTF	TGCAGTGCTAGGAGTCGGGACAGCCAAAACTATGGCTACACCTTC
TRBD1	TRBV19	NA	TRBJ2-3	CASSPGQGAKDTQYF	TGTGCCAGTAGTCCTGGACAGGGGGCGAAAGATACGCAGTATTTT
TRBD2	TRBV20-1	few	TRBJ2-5	CSAVLLAGAQETQYF	TGCAGTGCGGTCTTACTAGCGGGGGCCCAAGAGACCCAGTACTTC
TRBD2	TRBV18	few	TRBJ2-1	CASSPPRLAGGNEQFF	TGTGCCAGCTCACCACCGCGGCTAGCGGGGGGCAATGAGCAGTTCTTC
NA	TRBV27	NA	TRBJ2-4	CASSLSAFKNIQYF	TGTGCCAGCAGTTTATCTGCCTTCAAAAACATTCAGTACTTC
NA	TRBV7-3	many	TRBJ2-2	CASSRLTGVNTGELFF	TGTGCCAGCAGCCGCCTCACCGGGGTGAACACCGGGGAGCTGTTTTTT
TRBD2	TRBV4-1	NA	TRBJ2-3	CASSQVTRTSGTDTQYF	TGCGCCAGCAGCCAAGTTACGAGGACTAGCGGTACAGATACGCAGTATTTT
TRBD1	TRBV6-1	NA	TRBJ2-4	CASSPPDRDKNIQYF	TGTGCCAGCAGTCCCCCCGACAGGGACAAAAACATTCAGTACTTC
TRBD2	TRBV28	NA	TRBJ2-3	CVSSLGLAEVDTQYF	TGTGTCAGCAGTTTGGGACTAGCGGAGGTGGATACGCAGTATTTT
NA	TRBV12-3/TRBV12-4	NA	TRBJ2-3	CASSLGGGPTDTQYF	TGTGCCAGCAGTTTAGGGGGGGGGCCAACAGATACGCAGTATTTT
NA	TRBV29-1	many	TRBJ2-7	CSVEERFGGSYEQYF	TGCAGCGTTGAGGAGCGGTTCGGAGGGTCTTACGAGCAGTACTTC
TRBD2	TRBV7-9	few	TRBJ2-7	CASSLAVTRAYEQYF	TGTGCCAGCAGCCTAGCGGTCACTAGGGCCTACGAGCAGTACTTC
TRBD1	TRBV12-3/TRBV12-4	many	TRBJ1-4	CASSSRDRVDEKLFF	TGTGCCAGCAGTTCGCGGGACAGGGTGGATGAAAAACTGTTTTTT
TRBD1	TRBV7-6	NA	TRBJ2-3	CASSLARQGLDTQYF	TGTGCCAGCAGCTTAGCCAGACAGGGGTTGGATACGCAGTATTTT
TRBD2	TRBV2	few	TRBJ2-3	CASSVVAGGNTQYF	TGTGCCAGCAGTGTAGTGGCGGGGGGGAATACGCAGTATTTT
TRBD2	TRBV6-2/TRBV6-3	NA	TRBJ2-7	CASRGLAGQSYEQYF	TGTGCCAGCAGGGGACTAGCGGGACAGAGCTACGAGCAGTACTTC
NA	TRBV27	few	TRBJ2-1	CASRHGTHYEQFF	TGTGCCAGCAGACACGGGACACATTATGAGCAGTTCTTC
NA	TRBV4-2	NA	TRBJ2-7	CASSQDRARHSYEQYF	TGTGCCAGCAGCCAAGATCGGGCCAGGCATTCCTACGAGCAGTACTTC
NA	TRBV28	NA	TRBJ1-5	CASSTPRAKGNQPQHF	TGTGCCAGCAGTACCCCCAGGGCCAAGGGCAATCAGCCCCAGCATTTT
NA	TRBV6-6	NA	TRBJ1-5	CASREGPNQPQHF	TGTGCCAGCAGGGAGGGCCCCAATCAGCCCCAGCATTTT
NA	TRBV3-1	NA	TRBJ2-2	CASSHGVGELFF	TGTGCCAGCAGCCATGGCGTTGGGGAGCTGTTTTTT
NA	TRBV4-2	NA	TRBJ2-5	CASSQDGTSRGTQYF	TGTGCCAGCAGCCAAGACGGGACTTCGAGGGGGACCCAGTACTTC
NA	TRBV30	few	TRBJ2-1	CAWSEGTGLYNEQFF	TGTGCCTGGAGTGAAGGGACTGGCCTATACAATGAGCAGTTCTTC
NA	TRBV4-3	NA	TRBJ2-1	CASSQDLLVYNEQFF	TGCGCCAGCAGCCAAGATCTGTTAGTCTACAATGAGCAGTTCTTC
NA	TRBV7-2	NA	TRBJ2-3	CASSRSHGLNTDTQYF	TGTGCCAGCAGCCGAAGCCACGGACTCAACACAGATACGCAGTATTTT